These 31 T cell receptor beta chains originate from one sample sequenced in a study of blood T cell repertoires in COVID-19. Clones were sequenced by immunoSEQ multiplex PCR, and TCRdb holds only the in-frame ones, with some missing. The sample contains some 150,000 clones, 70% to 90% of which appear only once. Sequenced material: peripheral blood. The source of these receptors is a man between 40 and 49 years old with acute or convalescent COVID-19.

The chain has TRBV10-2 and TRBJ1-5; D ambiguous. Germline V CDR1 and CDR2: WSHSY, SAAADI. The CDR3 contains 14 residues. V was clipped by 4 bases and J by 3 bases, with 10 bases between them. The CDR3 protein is CASSGDIFNQPQHF. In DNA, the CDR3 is TGCGCCAGCAGTGGAGACATATTCAATCAGCCCCAGCATTTT.

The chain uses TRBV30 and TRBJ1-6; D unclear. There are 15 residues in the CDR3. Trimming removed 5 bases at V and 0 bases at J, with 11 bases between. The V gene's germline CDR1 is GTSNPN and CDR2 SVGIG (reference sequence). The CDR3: CAWLLPSSYNSPLHF. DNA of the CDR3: TGTGCCTGGCTTCTCCCGAGCTCCTATAATTCACCCCTCCACTTT. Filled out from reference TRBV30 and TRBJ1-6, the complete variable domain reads SQTIHQWPATLVQPVGSPLSLECTVEGTSNPNLYWYRQAAGRGLQLLFYSVGIGQISSEVPQNLSASRPQDRQFILSSKKLLLSDSGFYLCAWLLPSSYNSPLHFGNGTRLTVT.

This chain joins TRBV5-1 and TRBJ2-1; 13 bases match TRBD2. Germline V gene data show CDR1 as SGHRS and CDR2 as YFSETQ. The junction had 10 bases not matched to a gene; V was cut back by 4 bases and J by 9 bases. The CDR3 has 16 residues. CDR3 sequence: CASSVSTSGGAAEQFF. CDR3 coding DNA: TGCGCCAGCAGCGTAAGCACTAGCGGGGGGGCCGCTGAGCAGTTCTTC.

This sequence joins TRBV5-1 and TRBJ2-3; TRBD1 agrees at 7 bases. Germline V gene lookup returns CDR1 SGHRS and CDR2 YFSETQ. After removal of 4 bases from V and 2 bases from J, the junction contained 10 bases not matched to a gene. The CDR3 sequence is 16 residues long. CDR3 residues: CASSLGTDQLTDTQYF. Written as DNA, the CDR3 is TGCGCCAGCAGCCTGGGGACAGATCAGCTCACAGATACGCAGTATTTT. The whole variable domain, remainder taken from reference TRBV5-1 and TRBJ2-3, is KAGVTQTPRYLIKTRGQQVTLSCSPISGHRSVSWYQQTPGQGLQFLFEYFSETQRNKGNFPGRFSGRQFSNSRSEMNVSTLELGDSALYLCASSLGTDQLTDTQYFGPGTRLTVL.

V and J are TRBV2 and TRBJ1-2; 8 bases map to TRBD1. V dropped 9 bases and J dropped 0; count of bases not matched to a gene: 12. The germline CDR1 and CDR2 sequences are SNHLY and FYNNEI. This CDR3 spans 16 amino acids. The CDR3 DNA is TGTGCCAGAGCAAGATTACAGGGGGGCTCTAACTATGGCTACACCTTC. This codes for CARARLQGGSNYGYTF. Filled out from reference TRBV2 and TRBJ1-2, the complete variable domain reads EPEVTQTPSHQVTQMGQEVILRCVPISNHLYFYWYRQILGQKVEFLVSFYNNEISEKSEIFDDQFSVERPDGSNFTLKIRSTKLEDSAMYFCARARLQGGSNYGYTFGSGTRLTVV.

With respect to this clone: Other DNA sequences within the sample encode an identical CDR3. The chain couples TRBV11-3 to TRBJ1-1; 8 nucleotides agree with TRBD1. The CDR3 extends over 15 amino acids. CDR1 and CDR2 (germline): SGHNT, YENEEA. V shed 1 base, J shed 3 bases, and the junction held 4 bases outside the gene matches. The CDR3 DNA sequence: TGTGCCAGCAGCTTAGGGACAGGGAAGGACACTGAAGCTTTCTTT. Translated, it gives CASSLGTGKDTEAFF.

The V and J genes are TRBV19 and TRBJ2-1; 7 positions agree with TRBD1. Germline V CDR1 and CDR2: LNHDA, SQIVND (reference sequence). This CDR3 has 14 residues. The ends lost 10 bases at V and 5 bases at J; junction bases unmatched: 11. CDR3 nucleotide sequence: TGTGCCACCGGGGAAGAGGGGGCTAACAATGAGCAGTTCTTC. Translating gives CATGEEGANNEQFF.

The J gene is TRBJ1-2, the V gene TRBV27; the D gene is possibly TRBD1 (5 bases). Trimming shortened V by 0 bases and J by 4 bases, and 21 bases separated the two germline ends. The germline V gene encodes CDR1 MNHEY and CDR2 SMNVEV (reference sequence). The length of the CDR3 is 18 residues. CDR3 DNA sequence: TGTGCCAGCAGTTTATCTGCCCACGCGCTCGGGGGGGGCTATGGCTACACCTTC. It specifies CASSLSAHALGGGYGYTF.

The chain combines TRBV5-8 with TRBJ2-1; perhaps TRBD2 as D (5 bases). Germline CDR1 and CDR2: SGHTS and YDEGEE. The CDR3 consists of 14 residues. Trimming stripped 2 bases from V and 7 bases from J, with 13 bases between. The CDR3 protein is CASSLLQTGNEQFF. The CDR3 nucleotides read TGTGCCAGCAGCTTACTACAAACGGGGAATGAGCAGTTCTTC.

Here the CDR3 DNA reads TGTGCCACCAAAAGGGGTAAGAGCTCCTACAATGAGCAGTTCTTC. This encodes CATKRGKSSYNEQFF. The chain employs TRBV2 and TRBJ2-1; a weak D match, TRBD1 (5 bases). Trimming pared 10 bases from V and 0 bases from J, leaving 16 bases between. In germline, CDR1 is SNHLY, CDR2 FYNNEI. The CDR3 runs to 15 residues.

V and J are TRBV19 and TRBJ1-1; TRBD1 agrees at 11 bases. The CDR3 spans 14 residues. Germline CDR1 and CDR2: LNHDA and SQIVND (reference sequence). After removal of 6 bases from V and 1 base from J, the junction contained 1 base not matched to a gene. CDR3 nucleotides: TGTGCCAGTAGGGGACAGGGGGGGAACACTGAAGCTTTCTTT. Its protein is CASRGQGGNTEAFF.

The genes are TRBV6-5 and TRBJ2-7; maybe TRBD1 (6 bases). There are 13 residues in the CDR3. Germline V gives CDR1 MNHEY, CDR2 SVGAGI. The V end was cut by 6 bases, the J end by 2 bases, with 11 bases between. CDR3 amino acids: CASRMDRTYEQYF. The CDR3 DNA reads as TGTGCCAGCAGGATGGACAGAACCTACGAGCAGTACTTC.

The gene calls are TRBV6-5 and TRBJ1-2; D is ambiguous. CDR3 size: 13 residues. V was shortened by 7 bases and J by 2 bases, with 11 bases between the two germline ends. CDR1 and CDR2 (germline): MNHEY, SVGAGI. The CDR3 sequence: CASKGRENYGYTF. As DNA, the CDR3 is TGTGCCAGCAAAGGGAGAGAAAACTATGGCTACACCTTC.

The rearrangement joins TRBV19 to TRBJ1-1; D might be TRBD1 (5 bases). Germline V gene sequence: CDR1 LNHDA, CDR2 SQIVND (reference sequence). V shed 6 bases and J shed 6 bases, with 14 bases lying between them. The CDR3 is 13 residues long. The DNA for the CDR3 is TGTGCCAGTAGCGGGGGGGGTTGGGCTGAAGCTTTCTTT. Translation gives CASSGGGWAEAFF.

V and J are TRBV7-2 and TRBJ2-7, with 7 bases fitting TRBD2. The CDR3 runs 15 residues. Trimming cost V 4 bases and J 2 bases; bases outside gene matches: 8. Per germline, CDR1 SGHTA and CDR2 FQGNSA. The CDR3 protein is CASSSGRGLTYEQYF. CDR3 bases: TGTGCCAGCAGCTCGGGGCGGGGGTTAACCTACGAGCAGTACTTC.

The CDR3 nucleotides are TGTGCCAGCAGCTTGGAGGGTAGCGGGGGGGCCTACGAGCAGTACTTC. Translating gives CASSLEGSGGAYEQYF. The gene calls are TRBV5-5 and TRBJ2-7, with 11 bases lining up with TRBD2. The CDR3 contains 16 residues. V lost 0 bases to trimming and J lost 2 bases; unmatched junction nucleotides: 4. CDR1 is SGHKS, CDR2 YYEKEE, per germline (reference sequence).

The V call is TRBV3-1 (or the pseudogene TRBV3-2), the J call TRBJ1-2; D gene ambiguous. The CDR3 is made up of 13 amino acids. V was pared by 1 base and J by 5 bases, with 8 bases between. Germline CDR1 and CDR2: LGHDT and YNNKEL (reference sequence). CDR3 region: CASSQGSGYGYTF. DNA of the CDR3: TGTGCCAGCAGCCAAGGCTCGGGTTATGGCTACACCTTC.

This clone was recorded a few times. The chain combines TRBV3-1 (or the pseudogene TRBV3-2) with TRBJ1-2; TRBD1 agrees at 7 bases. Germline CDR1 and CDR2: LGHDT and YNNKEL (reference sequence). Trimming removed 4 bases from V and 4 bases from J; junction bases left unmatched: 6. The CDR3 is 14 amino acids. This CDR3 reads CASSPGRQGYGYTF. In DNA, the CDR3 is TGTGCCAGCAGCCCCGGGCGACAGGGCTATGGCTACACCTTC.

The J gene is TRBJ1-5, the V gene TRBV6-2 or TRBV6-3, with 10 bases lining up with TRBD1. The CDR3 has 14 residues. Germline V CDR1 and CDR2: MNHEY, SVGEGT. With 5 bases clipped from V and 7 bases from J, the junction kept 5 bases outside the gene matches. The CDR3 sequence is CASSRTGGGQPQHF. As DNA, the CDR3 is TGTGCCAGCAGTCGGACAGGGGGTGGCCAGCCCCAGCATTTT.

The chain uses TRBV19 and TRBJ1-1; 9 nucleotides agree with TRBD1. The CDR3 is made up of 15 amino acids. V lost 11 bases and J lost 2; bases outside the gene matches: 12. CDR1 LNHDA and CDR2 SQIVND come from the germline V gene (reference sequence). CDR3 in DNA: TGTGCCGTTCGTCCCGGACAGGGGCGAAACACTGAAGCTTTCTTT. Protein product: CAVRPGQGRNTEAFF.

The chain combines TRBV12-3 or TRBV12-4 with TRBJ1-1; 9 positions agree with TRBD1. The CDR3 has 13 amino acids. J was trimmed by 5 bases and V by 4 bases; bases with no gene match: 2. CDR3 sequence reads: CASSSTGGTEAFF. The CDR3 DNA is TGTGCCAGCAGTTCGACAGGGGGTACTGAAGCTTTCTTT.

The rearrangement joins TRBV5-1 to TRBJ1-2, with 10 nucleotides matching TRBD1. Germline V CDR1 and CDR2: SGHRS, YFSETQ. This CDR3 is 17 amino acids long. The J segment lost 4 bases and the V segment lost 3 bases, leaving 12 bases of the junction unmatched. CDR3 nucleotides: TGCGCCAGCAGCTCCGCTAAGACAGGGGGCCAGTCCTATGGCTACACCTTC. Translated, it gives CASSSAKTGGQSYGYTF.

The CDR3 bases are TGTGCCAGCAGCGGACAGGGGGCGGGTGACAATCAGCCCCAGCATTTT. Its translation is CASSGQGAGDNQPQHF. V is TRBV28 and J is TRBJ1-5, with 11 bases lining up with TRBD1. The germline V gene encodes CDR1 MDHEN and CDR2 SYDVKM. The CDR3 spans 16 residues. With 6 bases clipped from V and 3 bases from J, the junction kept 7 bases outside the gene matches.

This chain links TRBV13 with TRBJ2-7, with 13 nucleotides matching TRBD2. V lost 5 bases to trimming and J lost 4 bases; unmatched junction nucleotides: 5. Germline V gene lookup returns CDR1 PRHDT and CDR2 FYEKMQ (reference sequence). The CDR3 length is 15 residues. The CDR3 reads CASSTSGGAVYEQYF. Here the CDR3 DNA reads TGTGCCAGCAGCACTAGCGGGGGGGCGGTGTACGAGCAGTACTTC.

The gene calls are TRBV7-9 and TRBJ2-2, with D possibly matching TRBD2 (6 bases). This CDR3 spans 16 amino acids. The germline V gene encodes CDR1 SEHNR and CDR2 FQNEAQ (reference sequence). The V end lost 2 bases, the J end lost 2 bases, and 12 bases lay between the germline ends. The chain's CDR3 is CASSLLLATNTGELFF. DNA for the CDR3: TGTGCCAGCAGCTTACTACTAGCAACTAACACCGGGGAGCTGTTTTTT.

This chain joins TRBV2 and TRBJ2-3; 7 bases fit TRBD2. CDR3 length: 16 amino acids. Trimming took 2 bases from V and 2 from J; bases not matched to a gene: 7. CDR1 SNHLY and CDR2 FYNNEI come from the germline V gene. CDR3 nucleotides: TGTGCCAGCAGTGAAAAGCCTAGCGGATTCACAGATACGCAGTATTTT. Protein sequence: CASSEKPSGFTDTQYF.

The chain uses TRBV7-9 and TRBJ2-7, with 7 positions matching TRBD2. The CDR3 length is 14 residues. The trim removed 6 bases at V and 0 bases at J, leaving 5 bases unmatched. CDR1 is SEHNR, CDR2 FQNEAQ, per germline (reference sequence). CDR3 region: CASSVGGSSYEQYF. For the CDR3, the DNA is TGTGCCAGCAGTGTCGGGGGGAGCTCCTACGAGCAGTACTTC.

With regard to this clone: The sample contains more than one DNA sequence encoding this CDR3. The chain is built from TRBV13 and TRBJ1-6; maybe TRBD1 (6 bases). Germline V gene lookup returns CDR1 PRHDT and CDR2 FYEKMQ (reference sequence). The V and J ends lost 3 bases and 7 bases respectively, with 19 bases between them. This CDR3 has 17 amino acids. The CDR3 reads CASSLPGGAHGNSPLHF. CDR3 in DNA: TGTGCCAGCAGCTTGCCGGGGGGCGCCCATGGAAATTCACCCCTCCACTTT.

Written as DNA, the CDR3 is TGCGCCAGCAGTCCTCGGCAGGGGCCAACTAACTATGGCTACACCTTC. It encodes CASSPRQGPTNYGYTF. V is TRBV5-1 and J is TRBJ1-2; the D gene is possibly TRBD1 (6 bases). This CDR3 is 16 amino acids long. Germline CDR1 and CDR2: SGHRS and YFSETQ. Trimming pared 5 bases from V and 0 bases from J, leaving 17 bases between.

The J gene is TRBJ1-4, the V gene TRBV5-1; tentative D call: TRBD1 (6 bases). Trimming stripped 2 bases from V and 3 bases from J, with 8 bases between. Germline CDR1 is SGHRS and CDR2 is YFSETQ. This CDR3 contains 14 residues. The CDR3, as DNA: TGCGCCAGCAGCTTAGGGGGTTCTAATGAAAAACTGTTTTTT. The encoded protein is CASSLGGSNEKLFF.

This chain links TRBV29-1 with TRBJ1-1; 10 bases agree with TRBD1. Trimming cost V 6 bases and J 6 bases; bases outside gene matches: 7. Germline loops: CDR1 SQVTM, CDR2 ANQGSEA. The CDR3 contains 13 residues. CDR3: CSVPGTGDAEAFF. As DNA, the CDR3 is TGCAGCGTCCCCGGGACAGGGGATGCTGAAGCTTTCTTT.